The rows below give T cell receptor beta chains drawn from one sample of a study of blood T cell repertoires in COVID-19. Sequenced by immunoSEQ multiplex PCR; TCRdb stores in-frame clones only, minus some. The sample lists 56,000 or so clones, around 90% occurring once. Sequencing was carried out using peripheral blood. The receptors come from a human donor in a cohort sampled during active COVID-19. Both conserved end residues are part of each CDR3. D genes are given only for firm matches. Where a row states a size, it is once, few, many or the class of an expanded clone; other rows omit it.

few,TRBJ2-1,TRBV5-1,TRBD2,TGCGCCAGCAGCTTACTAGCGGGGCTCTACAATGAGCAGTTCTTC,CASSLLAGLYNEQFF
.,TRBJ1-2,TRBV3-1/TRBV3-2,.,TGTGCCAGCAGCCAAGTTTTCAGGGATCTCTATGGCTACACCTTC,CASSQVFRDLYGYTF
.,TRBJ1-3,TRBV30,.,TGTGCCTGGATGAGTCCTGGAAACACCATATATTTT,CAWMSPGNTIYF
.,TRBJ1-4,TRBV3-1/TRBV3-2,TRBD1,TGTGCCAGCAGCCAAGAGCAATGGACAGGGGGCGCGAGAAATGAAAAACTGTTTTTT,CASSQEQWTGGARNEKLFF
.,TRBJ2-7,TRBV6-2/TRBV6-3,TRBD1,TGTGCCAGCAGTTACCCAGGGGGTTACGAGCAGTACTTC,CASSYPGGYEQYF
.,TRBJ1-1,TRBV6-6,.,TGTGCCAGCAGTTACTCCCAGATGAACACTGAAGCTTTCTTT,CASSYSQMNTEAFF
.,TRBJ2-1,TRBV7-2,TRBD2,TGTGCCAGCAGCTCGGGGGGTGGGGTTATGGCGTTCTTC,CASSSGGGVMAFF
.,TRBJ1-1,TRBV7-2,.,TGTGCCAGCAGCTCATACTTGAACACTGAAGCTTTCTTT,CASSSYLNTEAFF
.,TRBJ2-3,TRBV7-2,TRBD2,TGTGCCAGCAGCAAATCTCTAGCGGGGGGCGGTACAGATACGCAGTATTTT,CASSKSLAGGGTDTQYF
.,TRBJ2-1,TRBV18,.,TGTGCCAGCTCACCAGCGGGGGCCGGGCGAGGGAATGAGCAGTTCTTC,CASSPAGAGRGNEQFF
.,TRBJ1-1,TRBV19,TRBD1,TGTGCCAGTAGTATGGACAGGTTGAACACTGAAGCTTTCTTT,CASSMDRLNTEAFF
.,TRBJ1-2,TRBV7-2,TRBD1,TGTGCCAGCAGCGTGGGACAGGGGTATGGCTACACCTTC,CASSVGQGYGYTF
.,TRBJ2-4,TRBV7-2,.,TGTGCCAGCAGCTTACTGGGCGGGGTAGGAAACATTCAGTACTTC,CASSLLGGVGNIQYF
.,TRBJ1-6,TRBV14,.,TGTGCCAGCAGCCCGGGACACTCGGGAAATTCACCCCTCCACTTT,CASSPGHSGNSPLHF
.,TRBJ2-2,TRBV30,TRBD2,TGTGCCTGGAGGTTAAAGCGGGGGAGGAACACCGGGGAGCTGTTTTTT,CAWRLKRGRNTGELFF
.,TRBJ1-1,TRBV5-5,.,TGTGCCAGCAGCTTACCCGACACGGGGAGCACTGAAGCTTTCTTT,CASSLPDTGSTEAFF
.,TRBJ2-3,TRBV4-1,.,TGCGCCAGCAGCCAAGAGGAGGTGGTCGGTCCAGATACGCAGTATTTT,CASSQEEVVGPDTQYF
few,TRBJ2-5,TRBV6-2/TRBV6-3,.,TGTGCCAGCAGTTACTCGATGGAAATGCCGGGTCAGAGAGGAGAGACCCAGTACTTC,CASSYSMEMPGQRGETQYF
.,TRBJ1-2,TRBV15,.,TGTGCCACCAGCAGACAAACAGGGAACTATGGCTACACCTTC,CATSRQTGNYGYTF
.,TRBJ1-6,TRBV19,.,TGTGCCAGTAGTATAGTGACCCGGCGAGGTTCACCCCTCCACTTT,CASSIVTRRGSPLHF
.,TRBJ2-2,TRBV30,.,TGTGCCGGGATAATAAGGACAGAAAAAAGGGACACCGGGGAGCTGTTTTTT,CAGIIRTEKRDTGELFF
once,TRBJ1-1,TRBV19,TRBD1,TGTGCCAGTAGCAACCGGGGACAGGGCCAGGGGGCTGAAGCTTTCTTT,CASSNRGQGQGAEAFF
.,TRBJ1-5,TRBV5-1,TRBD1,TGCGCCAGCAGCGTGGACAGGGGGGATCAGCCCCAGCATTTT,CASSVDRGDQPQHF
.,TRBJ1-1,TRBV6-6,TRBD1,TGTGCCAGCAGTTACGAAGGGACAGGGAACACTGAAGCTTTCTTT,CASSYEGTGNTEAFF
.,TRBJ1-2,TRBV13,TRBD1,TGTGCCAGCAGCCCACGGGACAGGCGAAACTATGGCTACACCTTC,CASSPRDRRNYGYTF
.,TRBJ1-5,TRBV6-5,.,TGTGCCAGCAGTAGGACACCGTATAGCAATCAGCCCCAGCATTTT,CASSRTPYSNQPQHF
.,TRBJ1-1,TRBV5-6,TRBD1,TGTGCCAGCAGCCTCAGGGGGCGCGGAACTGAAGCTTTCTTT,CASSLRGRGTEAFF
few,TRBJ1-5,TRBV6-4,TRBD1,TGTGCCAGCGACCGACAGGGCCCAGGTCAGCCCCAGCATTTT,CASDRQGPGQPQHF
.,TRBJ1-1,TRBV6-2/TRBV6-3,.,TGTGCCAGCAGTTACTCACCGGGGAGGGGGGAGACTGAAGCTTTCTTT,CASSYSPGRGETEAFF
.,TRBJ2-1,TRBV7-2,TRBD1,TGTGCCAGCAGCGCCTCCGGGACAGGGGGCGATGAGCAGTTCTTC,CASSASGTGGDEQFF
.,TRBJ2-5,TRBV20-1,.,TGCAGTGCTAGTAAGGACAGCCAAGAGACCCAGTACTTC,CSASKDSQETQYF
.,TRBJ2-3,TRBV15,.,TGTGCCACCAGCAGAACAATGGGGGGGGCCCGATCAGATACGCAGTATTTT,CATSRTMGGARSDTQYF
.,TRBJ1-1,TRBV6-5,.,TGTGCCAGCAGTTACTCGTTTGATAGCAGCACCGAAGCTTTCTTT,CASSYSFDSSTEAFF
.,TRBJ2-1,TRBV28,.,TGTGCCAGCAGTCCGTACAATGAGCAGTTCTTC,CASSPYNEQFF
.,TRBJ1-5,TRBV7-8,TRBD1,TGTGCCAGCAGCTTATTGACAGGGAGACGGGGCAATCAGCCCCAGCATTTT,CASSLLTGRRGNQPQHF
.,TRBJ1-5,TRBV29-1,.,TGCAGCGTTGGGGAGGGGAGCAATCAGCCCCAGCATTTT,CSVGEGSNQPQHF
.,TRBJ2-6,TRBV4-3,.,TGCGCCAGCAGCCAAGATGGGGGGGGGCTCTCTGGGGCCAACGTCCTGACTTTC,CASSQDGGGLSGANVLTF
.,TRBJ1-1,TRBV6-5,.,TGTGCCAGCAGTTATCGTATGGCCGGAGACACTGAAGCTTTCTTT,CASSYRMAGDTEAFF
.,TRBJ1-2,TRBV7-3,TRBD1,TGTGCCAGCAGCCCCGGGACAGGGCAGAATGGCTACACCTTC,CASSPGTGQNGYTF
.,TRBJ1-1,TRBV5-1,TRBD1,TGCGCCAGCAGCTTGGCAGTCAGGGGGCTAGGTATGAACACTGAAGCTTTCTTT,CASSLAVRGLGMNTEAFF
.,TRBJ2-1,TRBV27,TRBD2,TGTGCCAGCAGGCATGACTTTAGCGGGGCGACTTCTTTGAATGAGCAGTTCTTC,CASRHDFSGATSLNEQFF
once,TRBJ2-2,TRBV3-1/TRBV3-2,.,TGTGCCAGCAGCCAAGTAGGGGGAGCCGGGGAGCTGTTTTTT,CASSQVGGAGELFF
.,TRBJ1-6,TRBV6-2/TRBV6-3,TRBD1,TGTGCCAGCAGTTACTCGGACAGGTCGGATTCACCCCTCCACTTT,CASSYSDRSDSPLHF
.,TRBJ2-7,TRBV6-5,.,TGTGCCAGCAGTTATACAGACACCTCCTCCTACGAGCAGTACTTC,CASSYTDTSSYEQYF
once,TRBJ1-1,TRBV27,.,TGTGCCAGCCGAGGGCAGTACACTGAAGCTTTCTTT,CASRGQYTEAFF
.,TRBJ2-1,TRBV5-1,.,TGCGCCAGCAAATCTGCAGGGGAGAACAATGAGCAGTTCTTC,CASKSAGENNEQFF
.,TRBJ2-2,TRBV4-3,.,TGCGCCAGCAGCCTATCAACCGGACTGGCCGGGGAGCTGTTTTTT,CASSLSTGLAGELFF
.,TRBJ2-1,TRBV12-3/TRBV12-4,.,TGTGCCAGCAGTTTAACTCACAATGAGCAGTTCTTC,CASSLTHNEQFF
.,TRBJ1-6,TRBV6-5,TRBD1,TGTGCCAGCAGTCTGGGGTCAGGGGGGAATTCACCCCTCCACTTT,CASSLGSGGNSPLHF
few,TRBJ1-1,TRBV5-8,.,TGTGCCAGCAGCTTGGCACTGAGCACTGAAGCTTTCTTT,CASSLALSTEAFF
.,TRBJ1-1,TRBV6-6,TRBD1,TGTGCCGGCGGCAAGACAGGGGGCACGATCACTGAAGCTTTCTTT,CAGGKTGGTITEAFF
.,TRBJ1-2,TRBV7-2,TRBD1,TGTGCCAGCAGCAACCTCAGGGGGGCAGCTAACTATGGCTACACCTTC,CASSNLRGAANYGYTF